This entry features one TCR beta chain sequence. Its target antigen remains unknown. No much larger clonotype is one base removed from it; base qualities were not supplied. This specimen belongs to a study of blood T cell repertoires in COVID-19 (TCRdb year 2020). About the investigation overall: Collaborator samples came from the United States, Italy and Spain and covered acute and convalescent phases of COVID-19. The prospective study material was composed of cDNA or gDNA derived from T cells, B-cell-depleted T cells, or PBMCs. Subjects who had been exposed to COVID-19, were actively infected with it, or had recovered from it provided the deeply sampled blood TCRbeta repertoires that made up the dataset. The repertoires were released in a freely available public database meant as a resource for research on the immune response to SARS-CoV-2. The samples were drawn from two sources: the first 160 participants of the ongoing ImmuneRACE study, and 1,200 or so subjects contributed by 6 global collaborators. Nearly every sample came with metadata listing a de-identified subject ID, COVID-19 status, age in years and sex. Where available, HLA class I and class II types were taken from metadata supplied by the sample provider and were not determined by assay-based typing.

TCRbeta CDR3 regions were amplified from genomic DNA using the immunoSEQ Assay, a bias-controlled multiplex PCR. Processing in the source paper ran as follows. Within the assay, amplification of reference gene primers was used to estimate how many nucleated cells each sample contained. To quantify the absolute abundance of each unique TCRbeta CDR3 rearrangement, sequence reads were collapsed and filtered. For each sample, productive Simpson clonality was calculated by taking the square root of Simpson's diversity index across productive rearrangements. What TCRdb holds here is the immuneACCESS table cut down to in-frame rearrangements. Part of the clones is not present; checked against another copy, under half of the missing clones reflect an unresolved V gene, and the others are unexplained. That table gives V, J and clone size, and the DNA gave D and trimming. The sample data list 200,000 to 300,000 clones, and around 90% of these were observed just once. Approximately 7.6% of the sample is in the top ten clones.

Overall study results and their limits: Clinical and demographic metadata were provided uncurated, with the amount varying by source and participant.

Per the germline V gene, SGHRS is the CDR1 and YFSETQ is the CDR2. V is trimmed back by 3 bases and J by 5 bases, and the junction contains 5 bases that no gene match accounts for. The CDR3 has 16 amino acids, counting the end cysteine and phenylalanine. Only the CDR3 DNA stays, 48 bases, in frame from base 1. Samples from volunteer blood donors who had recovered from COVID-19 were contributed by a second Seattle source. Collaborating institutions collected whole blood in K2EDTA tubes following their own protocols. For TCRbeta analysis, collaborators shipped samples as frozen whole blood, isolated PBMCs, or DNA extracted from either of those sample types.

Specimen: peripheral blood. Rearrangement joined TRBV5-1 to TRBJ2-3, with 14 bases aligning to TRBD2. This TCR was sampled from a man in his sixties who had recovered from COVID-19. The bases are TGCGCCAGCAGCTCCGGACTAGCGGGGGGCATAGATACGCAGTATTTT. Translated, it gives CASSSGLAGGIDTQYF.